The clone carrying this T cell receptor beta chain was found a few times. Its matching antigen is unknown. From 400 to 500 ng total RNA, TCR beta cDNA was generated with a primer in the constant region. ARM-PCR, slightly modified, supplied the TCR beta libraries through three nested multiplex PCR rounds. The first two PCR rounds used TRBV1-TRBV30 primers with a Cbeta primer, approximately 9 cycles each. TCRdb used MiXCR to reprocess the multiplex PCR reads, holding one entry per CDR3 protein. The profile shows approximately 320,000 distinct CDR3 sequences, approximately 58% of them singletons. This specimen comes from a study of tumor-infiltrating lymphocytes in primary liver carcinoma. Study-wide background: All lesions had stage T1-T3 N0M0 and roughly 4 to 11 cm widths. General study results and limits: A significantly higher top-250-clone fraction was found in tumors than in blood (p = 0.039).

The study extracted blood RNA from unsorted whole blood and also extracted germline DNA. Preoperatively, roughly 3.9 milliliters of peripheral blood were collected. Germline V CDR1 and CDR2: SGHDN, FVKESK. The CDR3 has 13 residues. The germline V and J ends were trimmed by 2 bases and 9 bases, with 14 bases remaining between them. The specimen was peripheral blood. The sequence derives from a young woman with primary liver carcinoma and hepatitis B virus infection. V gene TRBV14 combines with J gene TRBJ2-7; D gene uncertain. The CDR3: CASSQPPPSGQYF. For the CDR3, the DNA is TGTGCCAGCAGCCAACCCCCTCCCTCAGGGCAGTACTTC.